A single sample gave rise to the 14 T cell receptor beta chains below, sequenced in a study of cytomegalovirus exposure and HLA in healthy donors. Vbeta (60) and Jbeta (13) primers were used in the PCR. Repertoires were generated with immunoSEQ multiplex PCR, while TCRdb's copy carries only in-frame clones and drops some. Of 85,000 to 100,000 clones listed, about 89% were seen once; the top ten hold over 8.5%. The sequencing sample was made of PBMCs. Receptors originate from a man younger than 45 in good health and CMV-seropositive.

This chain uses TRBV6-6 with TRBJ2-1, with 11 bases fitting TRBD2. CDR1 MNHNY and CDR2 SVGAGI come from the germline V gene (reference sequence). The trim removed 7 bases at V and 0 bases at J, leaving 5 bases unmatched. This CDR3 spans 16 amino acids. CDR3 sequence reads: CASTQGLAGSYNEQFF. CDR3 coding DNA: TGTGCCAGCACCCAAGGACTAGCGGGCTCCTACAATGAGCAGTTCTTC.

The genes are TRBV9 and TRBJ2-1; 10 positions agree with TRBD2. The germline CDR1 and CDR2 sequences are SGDLS and YYNGEE. The CDR3 length is 17 residues. The trim removed 3 bases at V and 1 base at J, leaving 7 bases unmatched. The CDR3: CASSDGKGLASYNEQFF. The DNA for the CDR3 is TGTGCCAGCAGCGACGGGAAGGGACTAGCGTCCTACAATGAGCAGTTCTTC.

The V gene is TRBV27, the J gene TRBJ2-7; 11 nucleotides align to TRBD2. The germline gives CDR1 MNHEY, CDR2 SMNVEV (reference sequence). This CDR3 is built from 16 residues. V lost 6 bases and J lost 2; bases outside the gene matches: 9. The CDR3 protein is CASRRIGTSGTYEQYF. The CDR3, as DNA: TGTGCCAGCAGAAGGATCGGGACTAGCGGAACCTACGAGCAGTACTTC.

This chain uses TRBV19 with TRBJ2-7, with 9 bases aligning to TRBD1. Germline CDR1 reads LNHDA; CDR2 reads SQIVND (reference sequence). The V and J ends lost 6 bases and 5 bases, in that order; junction bases with no gene match: 8. The CDR3 length is 14 residues. CDR3 amino acids: CASRSGQGSHEQYF. CDR3 bases: TGTGCCAGTAGGTCGGGACAGGGTTCACACGAGCAGTACTTC.

The V gene is TRBV27, the J gene TRBJ2-7; 10 nucleotides align to TRBD1. The germline V gene has CDR1 MNHEY and CDR2 SMNVEV (reference sequence). This CDR3 region has 14 residues. J gave up 7 bases and V 5 bases, and 8 bases lay outside the gene matches. CDR3 nucleotides: TGTGCCAGCAGTGGATCGACAGGGGGCAGGGAGCAGTACTTC. Protein: CASSGSTGGREQYF.

This chain uses TRBV19 with TRBJ2-1, with TRBD1 identical over 8 bases. This CDR3 has 13 residues. The V segment lost 5 bases and the J segment 9 bases; nucleotides outside the gene matches: 6. Looked up from germline, CDR1 is LNHDA and CDR2 is SQIVND (reference sequence). The chain's CDR3 is CASSWQGAGEQFF. CDR3 coding DNA: TGTGCCAGTAGTTGGCAGGGGGCGGGTGAGCAGTTCTTC.

The gene calls are TRBV5-1 and TRBJ1-1; 9 bases are a match to TRBD1. There are 15 residues in the CDR3. Germline CDR1 is SGHRS and CDR2 is YFSETQ. Unmatched junction bases numbered 1, after V lost 0 bases and J lost 1 base. CDR3 in amino acids: CASSLEQGANTEAFF. In DNA, the CDR3 is TGCGCCAGCAGCTTGGAACAGGGGGCGAACACTGAAGCTTTCTTT. The full variable domain, in which reference TRBV5-1 and TRBJ1-1 provide the parts outside the CDR3, is KAGVTQTPRYLIKTRGQQVTLSCSPISGHRSVSWYQQTPGQGLQFLFEYFSETQRNKGNFPGRFSGRQFSNSRSEMNVSTLELGDSALYLCASSLEQGANTEAFFGQGTRLTVV.

The chain carries TRBV29-1 and TRBJ2-5, with 8 positions matching TRBD1. The DNA matches TRBJ2-7 better at its end, which makes the J call doubtful. Germline-derived CDR1 and CDR2 are SQVTM and ANQGSEA. The CDR3 runs 11 residues. The CDR3 is CSVRQGHEQYF. In nucleotides, the CDR3 is TGCAGCGTCCGACAGGGGCACGAGCAGTACTTC.

The chain links TRBV6-1 to TRBJ2-7; 8 bases align to TRBD2. This CDR3 spans 18 amino acids. Looked up from germline, CDR1 is MNHNS and CDR2 is SASEGT. Losses at the gene ends were 0 bases for V and 1 base for J; bases not matched to a gene: 11. DNA of the CDR3: TGTGCCAGCAGTGAAGCTGCTTCGGCGCGCGGGGGGTCCTACGAGCAGTACTTC. Translation: CASSEAASARGGSYEQYF.

This rearrangement joins TRBV29-1 to TRBJ2-1, with D perhaps matching TRBD2 (6 bases). V was shortened by 0 bases and J by 4 bases, with 25 bases between the two germline ends. CDR1 and CDR2 from the germline V gene are SQVTM and ANQGSEA. The CDR3 runs 19 residues. The CDR3 loop reads CSVEEVGPYGAGFYNEQFF. As DNA, the CDR3 is TGCAGCGTTGAAGAAGTGGGGCCTTACGGGGCGGGGTTTTACAATGAGCAGTTCTTC.

The chain uses TRBV28 and TRBJ2-3; 7 nucleotides align to TRBD2. The V gene's germline CDR1 is MDHEN and CDR2 SYDVKM. V trimming: 4 bases; J trimming: 2 bases; junction bases outside the gene matches: 12. The CDR3 contains 17 residues. CDR3: CASSSYSAGESTDTQYF. CDR3 bases: TGTGCCAGCAGTTCTTATTCGGCGGGAGAGTCCACAGATACGCAGTATTTT.

The chain links TRBV10-2 to TRBJ2-7; 12 nucleotides line up with TRBD2. This CDR3 contains 16 residues. The V and J ends lost 3 bases and 3 bases, in that order; junction bases with no gene match: 6. Germline lookup yields CDR1 WSHSY and CDR2 SAAADI. The CDR3 nucleotides read TGCGCCAGCAGTGATACTAGCGGGAGGTTATTCTACGAGCAGTACTTC. This gives the protein CASSDTSGRLFYEQYF.

The chain joins TRBV5-8 to TRBJ2-3; D is unclear. From germline, CDR1 is SGHTS and CDR2 YDEGEE. The CDR3 runs 14 residues. V dropped 1 base and J dropped 2 bases, with 8 bases sitting between them. Written as DNA, the CDR3 is TGTGCCAGCAGCTTGACCCAGAACACAGATACGCAGTATTTT. Translation: CASSLTQNTDTQYF.

This sequence joins TRBV5-6 and TRBJ1-6; D is possibly TRBD1 (6 bases). Trimming took off 3 bases at V and 14 bases at J, with 15 bases between the two ends. There are 13 residues in the CDR3. Germline CDR1 is SGHDT and CDR2 is YYEEEE. For the CDR3, the DNA is TGTGCCAGCAGCTCCATGGACAGTCAAACCCTCCACTTT. Protein product: CASSSMDSQTLHF.